This T cell receptor (beta chain) was retrieved from a study of lymphopenia after photon versus proton radiotherapy. The table came from immunoSEQ multiplex PCR; TCRdb's copy has only in-frame clones and leaves some out. The data contain about 35,000 clones, about 93% of them singletons. The input for sequencing was peripheral blood, taken from a patient treated with photon-based radiotherapy. This sequence originates from a man in his sixties with cholangiocarcinoma.

CDR3 coding DNA: TGTGCCAGCAGTGATGCTCGGGACAGCCAAGCCTACGAGCAGTACTTC. Residues: CASSDARDSQAYEQYF. The V call is TRBV2, the J call TRBJ2-7; TRBD1 matches 7 bases. The CDR3 sequence is 16 residues long. V trimming: 3 bases; J trimming: 2 bases; junction bases outside the gene matches: 10. Germline V lookup: CDR1 SNHLY, CDR2 FYNNEI.